This TCR beta chain was found in a study of blood T cell repertoires in COVID-19. As for the study in general: There were acute and convalescent COVID-19 samples, and they came from the United States, Italy and Spain. The cDNA or gDNA used as material had been derived from T cells, B-cell-depleted T cells, or PBMCs.

Authors' analysis steps: Scientists estimated how many nucleated cells there were by amplifying reference gene primers. Profiled with immunoSEQ multiplex PCR; TCRdb holds only in-frame clones, not every one. V and J calls and clone size are as listed in that table; D and trimming were resolved from the DNA. Seen here are some 150,000 clones, about 86% observed once, and the top ten hold 8% to 9%. V lost 6 bases, J lost 4 bases, and 11 bases stayed unmatched. CDR3 size: 16 residues. Per the germline V gene, CDR1 is SEHNR and CDR2 is FQNEAQ (reference sequence). This sequence was found in a woman aged 45-59 years with active or convalescent COVID-19. Material: peripheral blood. The V call is TRBV7-9, the J call TRBJ2-3; 9 bases map to TRBD2. CDR3 region: CASRNTRGGGADTQYF. CDR3 bases: TGTGCCAGCAGAAACACGCGGGGGGGCGGCGCAGATACGCAGTATTTT. The full variable domain, with the rest looked up from reference TRBV7-9 and TRBJ2-3, is DTGVSQNPRHKITKRGQNVTFRCDPISEHNRLYWYRQTLGQGPEFLTYFQNEAQLEKSRLLSDRFSAERPKGSFSTLEIQRTEQGDSAMYLCASRNTRGGGADTQYFGPGTRLTVL.